This paragraph reports one TCR beta chain. The treatment denotes: 15 to 20 received Ad26.COV2.S at low or high dose, single or two shots; roughly 5 received placebo; per-sample allocation not given. Sampling occurred on day 63 after the first vaccine or placebo injection. Only in-frame clones appear in the TCRdb table, and some are missing; sequencing was by immunoSEQ multiplex PCR. Altogether 450,000 to 550,000 clones are present, 89% being singletons, with the ten largest covering approximately 2.5%. This entry comes from a study of Ad26.COV2.S vaccination and SARS-CoV-2 variants. This CDR3 is built from 13 residues. CDR1 MNHEY and CDR2 SVGEGT come from the germline V gene. The ends were cut back, 4 bases at V and 0 bases at J, with 7 bases in the middle.

The receptor comes from a person aged 18-60 years who received the Ad26.COV2.S COVID-19 vaccine or a placebo. This specimen was peripheral blood, taken in a trial of Ad26.COV2.S vaccine versus placebo. The chain couples TRBV6-2 or TRBV6-3 to TRBJ2-7; D gene uncertain. The chain's CDR3 is CASSWGVSYEQYF. CDR3 sequence (DNA): TGTGCCAGCAGTTGGGGTGTCTCCTACGAGCAGTACTTC.